The clone carrying this TCR beta chain was seen repeatedly, ten times or more. Its target is unknown. The library targeted TCRbeta and was prepared with unique molecular identifiers. Each CDR3 protein gets one entry after TCRdb re-called the PCR reads with MiXCR. The table shows about 16,000 distinct CDR3 sequences, with about 7.7% occurring only once. Per the germline V gene, CDR1 is DFQATT and CDR2 is SNEGSKA (reference sequence). Trimming pared 5 bases from V and 3 bases from J, leaving 20 bases between. CDR3 length: 16 amino acids. This specimen comes from a study of T-cell reconstitution after alpha-beta-depleted transplantation in children. Overall study results and limits: After transplant, at about two months, alpha-beta T cells were reportedly derived from several hundred expanded graft clones. Most T-cell counts and diversity one year after the transplant came from T cells that were newly produced. There were some patients whose high TCRbeta diversity at day 60 came from surviving recipient T cells and thymic progenitors.

The sequences come from PBMCs, mostly from graft donor cells, collected 60 days after TCRalphabeta/CD19-depleted stem cell transplant. The chain carries TRBV20-1 and TRBJ1-3, with D possibly matching TRBD1 (6 bases). The receptor's source is a boy less than two years old who had a stem cell transplant for Wiskott-Aldrich syndrome, so the T cells may come from the graft donor. The DNA of the CDR3 is TGCAGTGCTCCAAAACGTAGGGGGGCTTATGGAAACACCATATATTTT. Its translation: CSAPKRRGAYGNTIYF.